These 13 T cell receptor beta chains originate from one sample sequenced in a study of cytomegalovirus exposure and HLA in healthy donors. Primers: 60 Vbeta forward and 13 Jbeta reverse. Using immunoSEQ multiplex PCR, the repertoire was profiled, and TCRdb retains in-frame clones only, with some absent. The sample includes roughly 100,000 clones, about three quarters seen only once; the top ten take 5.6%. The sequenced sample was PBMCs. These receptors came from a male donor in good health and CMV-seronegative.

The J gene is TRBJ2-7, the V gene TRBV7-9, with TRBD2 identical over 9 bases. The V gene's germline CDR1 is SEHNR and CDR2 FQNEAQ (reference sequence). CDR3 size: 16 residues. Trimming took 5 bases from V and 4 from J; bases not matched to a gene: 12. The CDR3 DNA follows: TGTGCCAGCAGCCGACCGGGGGTAGCGGGAGTATACGAGCAGTACTTC. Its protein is CASSRPGVAGVYEQYF.

The CDR3 loop is CASRIQGPGFNEQFF. The CDR3 region has the DNA TGTGCCAGCAGGATACAGGGGCCCGGGTTCAATGAGCAGTTCTTC. V gene TRBV6-1 combines with J gene TRBJ2-1; 7 nucleotides line up with TRBD1. V lost 6 bases and J lost 6; bases outside the gene matches: 11. The CDR3 loop spans 15 amino acids. The germline V gene has CDR1 MNHNS and CDR2 SASEGT.

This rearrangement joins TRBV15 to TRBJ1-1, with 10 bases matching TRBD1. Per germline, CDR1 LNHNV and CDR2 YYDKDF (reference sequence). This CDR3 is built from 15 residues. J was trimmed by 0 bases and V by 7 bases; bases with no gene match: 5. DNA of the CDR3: TGTGCCACCAATCGACAGGGGGCAATGAACACTGAAGCTTTCTTT. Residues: CATNRQGAMNTEAFF. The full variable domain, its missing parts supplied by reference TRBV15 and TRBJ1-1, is DAMVIQNPRYQVTQFGKPVTLSCSQTLNHNVMYWYQQKSSQAPKLLFHYYDKDFNNEADTPDNFQSRRPNTSFCFLDIRSPGLGDTAMYLCATNRQGAMNTEAFFGQGTRLTVV.

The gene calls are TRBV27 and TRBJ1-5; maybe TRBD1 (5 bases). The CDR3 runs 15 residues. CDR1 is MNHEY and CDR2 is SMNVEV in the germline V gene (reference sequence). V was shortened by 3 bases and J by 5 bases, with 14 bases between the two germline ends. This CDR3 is CASSFNQGGDQPQHF. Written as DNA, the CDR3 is TGTGCCAGCAGTTTCAACCAGGGTGGGGATCAGCCCCAGCATTTT.

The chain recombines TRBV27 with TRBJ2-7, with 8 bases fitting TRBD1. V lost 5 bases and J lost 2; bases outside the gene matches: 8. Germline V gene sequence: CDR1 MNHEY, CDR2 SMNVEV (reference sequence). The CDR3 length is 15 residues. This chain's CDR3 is CASSPHRGTPYEQYF. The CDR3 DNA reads TGTGCCAGCAGTCCCCACAGGGGGACCCCCTACGAGCAGTACTTC.

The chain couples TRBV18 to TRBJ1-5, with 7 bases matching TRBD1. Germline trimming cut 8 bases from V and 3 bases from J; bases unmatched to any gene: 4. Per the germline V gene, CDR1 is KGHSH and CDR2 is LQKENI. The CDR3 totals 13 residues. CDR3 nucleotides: TGTGCCAGCCGGGGACAGCTCAATCAGCCCCAGCATTTT. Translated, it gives CASRGQLNQPQHF.

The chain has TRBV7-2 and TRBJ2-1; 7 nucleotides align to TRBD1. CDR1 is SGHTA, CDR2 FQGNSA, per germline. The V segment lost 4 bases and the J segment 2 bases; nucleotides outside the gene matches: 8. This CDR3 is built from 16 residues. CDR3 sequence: CASSSKTGSPYNEQFF. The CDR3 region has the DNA TGTGCCAGCAGCTCTAAGACAGGGTCCCCCTACAATGAGCAGTTCTTC.

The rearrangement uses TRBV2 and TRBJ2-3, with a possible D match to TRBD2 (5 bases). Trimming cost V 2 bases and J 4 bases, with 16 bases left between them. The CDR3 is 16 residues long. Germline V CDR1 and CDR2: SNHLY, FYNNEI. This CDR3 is CASSERARGWADTQYF. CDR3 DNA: TGTGCCAGCAGTGAAAGGGCCCGGGGATGGGCAGATACGCAGTATTTT.

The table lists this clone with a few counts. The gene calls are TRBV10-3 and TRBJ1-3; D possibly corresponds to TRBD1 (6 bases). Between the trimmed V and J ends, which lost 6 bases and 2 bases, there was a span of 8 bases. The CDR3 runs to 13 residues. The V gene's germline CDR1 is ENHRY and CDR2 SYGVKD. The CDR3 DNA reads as TGTGCCATCAGCGCAGGGGCTGGAAACACCATATATTTT. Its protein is CAISAGAGNTIYF.

CDR3 coding DNA: TGTGCCAGCAGTAACCTAGCGGATCGGCTGGCAGATACGCAGTATTTT. Its protein is CASSNLADRLADTQYF. The chain links TRBV2 to TRBJ2-3, with 7 bases that match TRBD2. The germline V gene has CDR1 SNHLY and CDR2 FYNNEI. Unmatched junction bases numbered 12, after V lost 5 bases and J lost 4 bases. The CDR3 covers 16 residues.

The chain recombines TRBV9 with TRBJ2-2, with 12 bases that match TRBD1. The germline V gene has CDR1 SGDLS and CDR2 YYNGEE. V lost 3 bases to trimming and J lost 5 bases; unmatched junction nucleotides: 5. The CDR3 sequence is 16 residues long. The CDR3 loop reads CASSAGTGGATGELFF. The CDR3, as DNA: TGTGCCAGCAGCGCAGGGACAGGGGGCGCAACCGGGGAGCTGTTTTTT.

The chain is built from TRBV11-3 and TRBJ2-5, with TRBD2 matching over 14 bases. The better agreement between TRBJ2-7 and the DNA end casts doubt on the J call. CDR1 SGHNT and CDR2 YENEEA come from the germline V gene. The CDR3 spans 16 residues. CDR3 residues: CASSLGAGLAGDEQYF. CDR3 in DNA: TGTGCCAGCAGCTTAGGGGCGGGACTAGCGGGGGACGAGCAGTACTTC.

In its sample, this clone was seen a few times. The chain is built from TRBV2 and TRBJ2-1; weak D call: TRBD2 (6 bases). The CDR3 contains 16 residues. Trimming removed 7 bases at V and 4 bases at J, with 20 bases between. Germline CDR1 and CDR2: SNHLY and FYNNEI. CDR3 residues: CASIDMGGPSYNEQFF. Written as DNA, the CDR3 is TGTGCCAGCATTGACATGGGGGGACCCAGTTACAATGAGCAGTTCTTC.